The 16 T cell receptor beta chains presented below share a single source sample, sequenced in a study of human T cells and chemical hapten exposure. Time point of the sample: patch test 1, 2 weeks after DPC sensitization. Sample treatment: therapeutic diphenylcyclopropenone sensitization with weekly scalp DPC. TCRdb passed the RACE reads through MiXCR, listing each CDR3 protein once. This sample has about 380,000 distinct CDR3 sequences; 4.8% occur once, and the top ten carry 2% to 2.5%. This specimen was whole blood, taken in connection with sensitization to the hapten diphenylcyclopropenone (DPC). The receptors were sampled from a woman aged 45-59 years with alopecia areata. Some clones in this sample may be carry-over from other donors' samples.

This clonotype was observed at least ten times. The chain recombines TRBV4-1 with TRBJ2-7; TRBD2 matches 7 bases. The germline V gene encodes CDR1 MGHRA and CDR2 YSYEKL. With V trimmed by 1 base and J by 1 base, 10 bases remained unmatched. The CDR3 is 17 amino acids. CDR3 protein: CASSQGPPGGGSYEQYF. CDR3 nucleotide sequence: TGCGCCAGCAGCCAAGGCCCCCCTGGCGGGGGATCCTACGAGCAGTACTTC.

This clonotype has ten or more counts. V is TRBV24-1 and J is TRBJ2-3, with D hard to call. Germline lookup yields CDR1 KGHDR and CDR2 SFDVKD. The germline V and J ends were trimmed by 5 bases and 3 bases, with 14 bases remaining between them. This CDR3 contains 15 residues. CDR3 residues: CATSARKTLTDTQYF. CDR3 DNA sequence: TGTGCCACCAGTGCCCGAAAGACCCTTACAGATACGCAGTATTTT.

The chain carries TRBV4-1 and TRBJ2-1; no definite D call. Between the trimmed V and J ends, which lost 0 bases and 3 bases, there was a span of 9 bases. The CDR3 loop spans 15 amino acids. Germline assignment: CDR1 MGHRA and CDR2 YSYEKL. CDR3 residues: CASSQEMWHYNEQFF. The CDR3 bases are TGCGCCAGCAGCCAAGAAATGTGGCACTACAATGAGCAGTTCTTC.

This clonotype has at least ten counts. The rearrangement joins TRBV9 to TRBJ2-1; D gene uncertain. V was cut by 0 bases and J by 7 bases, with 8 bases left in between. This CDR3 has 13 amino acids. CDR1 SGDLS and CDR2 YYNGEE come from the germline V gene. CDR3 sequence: CASSVAYGNEQFF. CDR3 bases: TGTGCCAGCAGCGTAGCTTACGGTAATGAGCAGTTCTTC.

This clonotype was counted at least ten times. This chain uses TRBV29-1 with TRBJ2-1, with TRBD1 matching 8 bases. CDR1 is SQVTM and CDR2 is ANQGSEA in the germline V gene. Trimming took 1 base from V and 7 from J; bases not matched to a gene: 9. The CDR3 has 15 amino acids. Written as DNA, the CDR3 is TGCAGCGTTGAAGGGGTGACAGGGGTGGTTAATGAGCAGTTCTTC. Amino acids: CSVEGVTGVVNEQFF.

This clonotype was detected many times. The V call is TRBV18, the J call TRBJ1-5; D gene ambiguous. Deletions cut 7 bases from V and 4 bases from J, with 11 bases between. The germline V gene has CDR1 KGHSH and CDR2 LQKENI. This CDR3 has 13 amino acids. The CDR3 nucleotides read TGTGCCAGCTTTCGTGATCTTAATCAGCCCCAGCATTTT. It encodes CASFRDLNQPQHF.

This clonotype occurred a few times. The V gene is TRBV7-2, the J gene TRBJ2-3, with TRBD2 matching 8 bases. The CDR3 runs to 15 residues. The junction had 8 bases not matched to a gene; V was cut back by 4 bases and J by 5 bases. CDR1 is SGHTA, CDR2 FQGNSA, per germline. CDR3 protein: CASSSLTSVGDTQYF. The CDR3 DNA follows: TGTGCCAGCAGCTCGTTGACTAGCGTGGGAGATACGCAGTATTTT.

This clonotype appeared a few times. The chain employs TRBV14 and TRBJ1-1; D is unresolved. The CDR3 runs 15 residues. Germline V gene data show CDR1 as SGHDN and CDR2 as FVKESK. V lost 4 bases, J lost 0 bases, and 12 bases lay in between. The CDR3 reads CASSRPRGMNTEAFF. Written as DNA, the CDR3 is TGTGCCAGCAGCCGACCGCGTGGAATGAACACTGAAGCTTTCTTT.

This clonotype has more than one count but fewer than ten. Here the CDR3 DNA reads TGCAGTGCTCGGGACACCCCCTACGAGCAGTACTTC. Encoded protein: CSARDTPYEQYF. The chain couples TRBV20-1 to TRBJ2-7; maybe TRBD1 (6 bases). The CDR3 covers 12 residues. With 5 bases removed from V and 2 bases from J, the gap between germline ends came to 10 bases. CDR1 and CDR2 from the germline V gene are DFQATT and SNEGSKA (reference sequence).

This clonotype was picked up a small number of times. CDR3 residues: CASSLEGTVISNEQFF. The CDR3 DNA reads as TGTGCCAGCAGCTTAGAAGGGACAGTAATCTCCAATGAGCAGTTCTTC. The V and J genes are TRBV7-2 and TRBJ2-1; 7 nucleotides line up with TRBD1. Germline loops: CDR1 SGHTA, CDR2 FQGNSA. The CDR3 is 16 residues long. V trimming: 1 base; J trimming: 6 bases; junction bases outside the gene matches: 9.

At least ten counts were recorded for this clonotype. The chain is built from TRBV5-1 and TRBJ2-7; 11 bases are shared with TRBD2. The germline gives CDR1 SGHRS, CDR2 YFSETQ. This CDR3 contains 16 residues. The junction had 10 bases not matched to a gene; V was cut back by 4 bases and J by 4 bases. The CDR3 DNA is TGCGCCAGCAGCGACGGACAGGGACTAGCGGCTTACGAGCAGTACTTC. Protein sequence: CASSDGQGLAAYEQYF.

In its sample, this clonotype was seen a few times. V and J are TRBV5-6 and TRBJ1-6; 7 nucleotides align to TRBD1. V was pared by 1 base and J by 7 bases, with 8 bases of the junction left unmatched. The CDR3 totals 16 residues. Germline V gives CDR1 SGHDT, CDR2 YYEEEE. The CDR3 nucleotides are TGTGCCAGCAGCTTGCAACAGGGGAGTTCCAATTCACCCCTCCACTTT. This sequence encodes CASSLQQGSSNSPLHF. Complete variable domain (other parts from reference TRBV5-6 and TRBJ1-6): DAGVTQSPTHLIKTRGQQVTLRCSPKSGHDTVSWYQQALGQGPQFIFQYYEEEERQRGNFPDRFSGHQFPNYSSELNVNALLLGDSALYLCASSLQQGSSNSPLHFGNGTRLTVT.

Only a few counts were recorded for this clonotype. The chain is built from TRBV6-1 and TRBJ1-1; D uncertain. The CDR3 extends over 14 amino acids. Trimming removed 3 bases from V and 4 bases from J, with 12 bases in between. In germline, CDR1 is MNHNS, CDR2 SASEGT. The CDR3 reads CASSDPPQITEAFF. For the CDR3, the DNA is TGTGCCAGCAGTGACCCGCCCCAAATCACTGAAGCTTTCTTT.

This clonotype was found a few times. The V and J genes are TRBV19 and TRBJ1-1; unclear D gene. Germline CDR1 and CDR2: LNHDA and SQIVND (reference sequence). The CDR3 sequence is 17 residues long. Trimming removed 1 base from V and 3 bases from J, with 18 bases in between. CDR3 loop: CASSIVVLSSLDTEAFF. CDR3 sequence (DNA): TGTGCCAGTAGTATAGTGGTTCTATCGAGTCTCGACACTGAAGCTTTCTTT.

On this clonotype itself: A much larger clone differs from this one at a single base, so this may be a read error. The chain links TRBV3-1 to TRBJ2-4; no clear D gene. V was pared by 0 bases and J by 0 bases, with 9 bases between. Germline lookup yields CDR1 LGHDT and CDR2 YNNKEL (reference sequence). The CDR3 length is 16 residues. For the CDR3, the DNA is TGTGCCAGCAGCCAAGACCGATCTCTAGCCAAAAACATTCAGTACTTC. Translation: CASSQDRSLAKNIQYF.

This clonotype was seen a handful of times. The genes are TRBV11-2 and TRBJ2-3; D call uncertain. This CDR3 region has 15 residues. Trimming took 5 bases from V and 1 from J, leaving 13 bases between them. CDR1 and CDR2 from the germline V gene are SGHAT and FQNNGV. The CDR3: CASSQSVARTDTQYF. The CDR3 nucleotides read TGTGCCAGCAGCCAATCCGTGGCCCGCACAGATACGCAGTATTTT. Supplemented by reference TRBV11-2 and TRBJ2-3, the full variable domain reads EAGVAQSPRYKIIEKRQSVAFWCNPISGHATLYWYQQILGQGPKLLIQFQNNGVVDDSQLPKDRFSAERLKGVDSTLKIQPAKLEDSAVYLCASSQSVARTDTQYFGPGTRLTVL.